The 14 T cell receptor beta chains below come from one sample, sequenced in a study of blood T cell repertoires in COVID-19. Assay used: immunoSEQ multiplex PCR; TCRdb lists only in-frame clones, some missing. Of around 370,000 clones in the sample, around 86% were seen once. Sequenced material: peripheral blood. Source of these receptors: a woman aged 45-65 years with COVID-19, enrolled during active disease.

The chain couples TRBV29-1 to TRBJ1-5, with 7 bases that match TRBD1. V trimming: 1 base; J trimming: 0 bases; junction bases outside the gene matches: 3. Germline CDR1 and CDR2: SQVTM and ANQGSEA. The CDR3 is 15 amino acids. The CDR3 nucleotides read TGCAGCGTTGAAGTGACAGGGAATAGCAATCAGCCCCAGCATTTT. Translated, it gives CSVEVTGNSNQPQHF.

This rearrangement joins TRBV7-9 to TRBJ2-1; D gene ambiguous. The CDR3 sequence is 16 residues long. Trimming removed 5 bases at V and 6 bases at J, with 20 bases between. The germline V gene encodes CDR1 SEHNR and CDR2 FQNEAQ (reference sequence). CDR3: CASSPSRLVPSNEQFF. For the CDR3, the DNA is TGTGCCAGCAGCCCATCTCGGCTAGTGCCCTCCAATGAGCAGTTCTTC.

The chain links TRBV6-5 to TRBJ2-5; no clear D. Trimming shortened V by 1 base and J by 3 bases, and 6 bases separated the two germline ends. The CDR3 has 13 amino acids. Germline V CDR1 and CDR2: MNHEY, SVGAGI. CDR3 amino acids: CASSYYEEETQYF. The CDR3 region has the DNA TGTGCCAGCAGTTACTATGAGGAAGAGACCCAGTACTTC.

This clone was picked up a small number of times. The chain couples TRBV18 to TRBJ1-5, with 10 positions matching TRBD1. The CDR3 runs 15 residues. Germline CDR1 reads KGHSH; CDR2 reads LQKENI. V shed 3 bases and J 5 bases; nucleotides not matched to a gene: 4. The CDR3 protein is CASSPQTGGYQPQHF. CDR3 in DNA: TGTGCCAGCTCACCGCAGACAGGGGGCTATCAGCCCCAGCATTTT.

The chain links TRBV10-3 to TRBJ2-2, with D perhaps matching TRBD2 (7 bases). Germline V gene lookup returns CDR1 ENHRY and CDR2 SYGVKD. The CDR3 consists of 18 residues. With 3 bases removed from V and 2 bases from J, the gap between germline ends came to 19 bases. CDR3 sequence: CAISDGLGSGANTGELFF. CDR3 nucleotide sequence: TGTGCCATCAGTGATGGACTAGGGTCAGGGGCAAACACCGGGGAGCTGTTTTTT.

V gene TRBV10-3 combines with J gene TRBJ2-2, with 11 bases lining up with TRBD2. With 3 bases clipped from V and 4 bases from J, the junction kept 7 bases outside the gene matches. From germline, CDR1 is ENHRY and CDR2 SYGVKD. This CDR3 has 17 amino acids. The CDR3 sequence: CAISEKLAGVSTGELFF. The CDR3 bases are TGTGCCATCAGTGAAAAACTAGCGGGAGTAAGCACCGGGGAGCTGTTTTTT.

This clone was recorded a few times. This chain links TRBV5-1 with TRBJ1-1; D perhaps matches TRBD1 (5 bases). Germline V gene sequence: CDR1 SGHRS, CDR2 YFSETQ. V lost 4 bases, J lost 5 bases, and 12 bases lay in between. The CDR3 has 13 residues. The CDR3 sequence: CASSNTGGTEAFF. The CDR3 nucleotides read TGCGCCAGCAGCAATACCGGGGGAACTGAAGCTTTCTTT.

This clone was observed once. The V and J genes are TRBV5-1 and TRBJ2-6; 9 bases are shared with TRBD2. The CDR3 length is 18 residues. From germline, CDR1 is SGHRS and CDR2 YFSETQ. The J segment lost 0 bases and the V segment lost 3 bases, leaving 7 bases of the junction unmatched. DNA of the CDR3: TGCGCCAGCAGCTCGGGGGCTAGCGGGAACTCTGGGGCCAACGTCCTGACTTTC. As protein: CASSSGASGNSGANVLTF. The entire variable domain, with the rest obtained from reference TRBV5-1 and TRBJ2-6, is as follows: KAGVTQTPRYLIKTRGQQVTLSCSPISGHRSVSWYQQTPGQGLQFLFEYFSETQRNKGNFPGRFSGRQFSNSRSEMNVSTLELGDSALYLCASSSGASGNSGANVLTFGAGSRLTVL.

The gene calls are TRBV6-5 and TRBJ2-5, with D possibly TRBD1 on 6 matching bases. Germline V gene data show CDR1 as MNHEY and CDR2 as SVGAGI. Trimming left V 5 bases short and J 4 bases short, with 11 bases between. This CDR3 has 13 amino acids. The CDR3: CASSHRVGETQYF. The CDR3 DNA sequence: TGTGCCAGCAGTCACAGGGTTGGAGAGACCCAGTACTTC.

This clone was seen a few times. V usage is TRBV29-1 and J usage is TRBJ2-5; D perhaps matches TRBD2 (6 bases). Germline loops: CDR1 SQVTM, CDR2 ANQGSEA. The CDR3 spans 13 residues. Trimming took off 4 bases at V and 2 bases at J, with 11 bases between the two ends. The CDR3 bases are TGCAGCGTTGTGGGCGGGATTCAAGAGACCCAGTACTTC. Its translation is CSVVGGIQETQYF. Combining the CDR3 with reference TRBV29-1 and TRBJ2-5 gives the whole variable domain SAVISQKPSRDICQRGTSLTIQCQVDSQVTMMFWYRQQPGQSLTLIATANQGSEATYESGFVIDKFPISRPNLTFSTLTVSNMSPEDSSIYLCSVVGGIQETQYFGPGTRLLVL.

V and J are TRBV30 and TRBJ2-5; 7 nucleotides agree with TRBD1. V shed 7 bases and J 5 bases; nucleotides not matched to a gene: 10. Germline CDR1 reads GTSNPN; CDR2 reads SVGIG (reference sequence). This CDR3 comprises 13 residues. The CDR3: CALGEGGMETQYF. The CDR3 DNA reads TGTGCCTTAGGAGAAGGGGGCATGGAGACCCAGTACTTC.

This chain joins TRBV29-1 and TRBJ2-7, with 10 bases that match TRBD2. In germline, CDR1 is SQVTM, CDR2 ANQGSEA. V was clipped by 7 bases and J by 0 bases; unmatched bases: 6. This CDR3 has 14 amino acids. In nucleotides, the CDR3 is TGCAGCGCAATAGCGGGAGGAAGCTCCTACGAGCAGTACTTC. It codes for CSAIAGGSSYEQYF.

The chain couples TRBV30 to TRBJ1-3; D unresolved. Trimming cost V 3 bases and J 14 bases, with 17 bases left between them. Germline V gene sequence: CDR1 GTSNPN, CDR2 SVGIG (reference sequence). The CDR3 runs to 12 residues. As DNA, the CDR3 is TGTGCCTGGAGGGACTTACCCCTCGGGTTATATTTT. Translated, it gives CAWRDLPLGLYF.

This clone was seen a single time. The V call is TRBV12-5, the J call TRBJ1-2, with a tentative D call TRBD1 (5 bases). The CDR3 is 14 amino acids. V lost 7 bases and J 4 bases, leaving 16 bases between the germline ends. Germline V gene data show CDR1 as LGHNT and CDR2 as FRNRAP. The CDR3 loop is CASVAEGVGYGYTF. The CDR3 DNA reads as TGTGCTAGTGTCGCAGAAGGGGTCGGCTATGGCTACACCTTC.